This T cell receptor (beta chain) came from a study of T cell responses to AZD1222 COVID-19 vaccine. Trimming took off 2 bases at V and 2 bases at J, with 10 bases between the two ends. Germline values: CDR1 SQVTM, CDR2 ANQGSEA. The CDR3 loop spans 13 amino acids. Repertoires were generated with immunoSEQ multiplex PCR, while TCRdb's copy carries only in-frame clones and drops some. The sample contains 200,000 or so clones, approximately 86% of which appear only once. This sequence originates from an adult in good health. The rearrangement links TRBV29-1 to TRBJ2-7, with TRBD2 as a possible D gene (5 bases). Sample: peripheral blood, taken on day 0 of AZD1222 vaccination. The CDR3 nucleotides read TGCAGCGTTGAATTGGACTCCCCCTACGAGCAGTACTTC. Translation gives CSVELDSPYEQYF.